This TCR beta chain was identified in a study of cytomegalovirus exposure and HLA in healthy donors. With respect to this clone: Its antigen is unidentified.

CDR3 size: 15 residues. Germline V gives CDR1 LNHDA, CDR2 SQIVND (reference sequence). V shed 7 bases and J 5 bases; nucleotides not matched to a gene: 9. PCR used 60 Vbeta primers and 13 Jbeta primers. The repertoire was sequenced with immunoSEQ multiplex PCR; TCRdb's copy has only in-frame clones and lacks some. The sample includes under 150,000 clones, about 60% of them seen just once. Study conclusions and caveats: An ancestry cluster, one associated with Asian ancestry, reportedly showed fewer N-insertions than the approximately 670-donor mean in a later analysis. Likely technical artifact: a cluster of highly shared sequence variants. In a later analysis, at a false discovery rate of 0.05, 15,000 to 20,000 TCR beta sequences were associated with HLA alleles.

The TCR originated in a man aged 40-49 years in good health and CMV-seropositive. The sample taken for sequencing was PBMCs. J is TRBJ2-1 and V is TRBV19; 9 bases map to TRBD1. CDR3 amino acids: CASNPTTGGNNEQFF. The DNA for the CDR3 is TGTGCCAGTAATCCCACGACAGGGGGAAACAATGAGCAGTTCTTC. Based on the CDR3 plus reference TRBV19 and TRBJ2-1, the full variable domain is DGGITQSPKYLFRKEGQNVTLSCEQNLNHDAMYWYRQDPGQGLRLIYYSQIVNDFQKGDIAEGYSVSREKKESFPLTVTSAQKNPTAFYLCASNPTTGGNNEQFFGPGTRLTVL.